This T cell receptor (beta chain) was identified in a study of blood T cell repertoires in COVID-19 (dated by TCRdb to about 2020). As for the study more broadly: Samples covering the acute and convalescent phases of COVID-19 were provided by collaborators in the United States, Italy and Spain. The repertoires were released in a freely available public database intended as a resource for research on the immune response to SARS-CoV-2. The samples were drawn from the first 160 participants of the ongoing ImmuneRACE study and from 950 to 1,500 subjects provided by 6 global collaborators. Where available, HLA class I and class II types were taken from metadata supplied by the sample provider and were not determined by assay-based typing. The sample metadata nearly always contained a de-identified subject ID, COVID-19 status, age in years and sex. The dataset comprised deeply sampled blood TCRbeta repertoires from subjects exposed to, actively infected with, or recovered from COVID-19. The prospective study material was composed of cDNA or gDNA derived from T cells, B-cell-depleted T cells, or PBMCs.

Collaborating institutions collected whole blood in K2EDTA tubes following their own protocols. For TCRbeta analysis, collaborator samples were shipped as frozen whole blood, as isolated PBMCs, or as DNA extracted from either sample type. Study-level results and caveats: How much clinical and demographic metadata was included differed by source and by participant, and the metadata was provided uncurated.

From the cysteine through the phenylalanine, the CDR3 covers 13 amino acids. The CDR3 DNA has 39 bases and is translated from base 1. V loses 4 bases, J loses 0 bases, and the germline ends lie 6 bases apart. CDR1 and CDR2, per the germline V gene (reference sequence), are LNHDA and SQIVND. Comments on this clone: Its antigen is not yet known. No base quality information exists; no much larger clone differs at one position.

TCRbeta CDR3 regions were amplified from genomic DNA by means of the immunoSEQ Assay, a bias-controlled multiplex PCR. Per the original workflow: Within the assay, amplification of reference gene primers was used to estimate how many nucleated cells each sample contained. To quantify the absolute abundance of each unique TCRbeta CDR3 rearrangement, sequence reads were collapsed and filtered. For each sample, productive Simpson clonality was calculated as the square root of Simpson's diversity index over productive rearrangements. Drawn from immuneACCESS, this table holds only the in-frame rearrangements with V and J called that TCRdb kept. Clones are partly lost; checked studies trace under half to an unresolved V gene and leave the rest unexplained. V and J calls and clone size follow that table, whereas D and trimming were derived from the DNA. This sample has roughly 57,000 clones in its table, and 73% of those were observed once. The ten largest clones capture roughly 13% of the sample.

The TCR was taken from a woman in her seventies with acute or convalescent COVID-19. Sequencing was done on a sample of peripheral blood. The rearrangement combines TRBV19 with TRBJ1-1; the D gene is not confidently resolved. The CDR3 region has the sequence CASSNTVNTEAFF. The DNA sequence is TGTGCCAGTAGTAACACAGTGAACACTGAAGCTTTCTTT.